This T cell receptor (beta chain) was captured in a study of cytomegalovirus exposure and HLA in healthy donors. Looking at the study overall: The roughly 100 million unique TCR beta sequences, from roughly 170 million T cells, were found by an earlier analysis. Study-wide points: Roughly even sequencing depth across donors was the assumption behind the presence/absence analyses.

The PCR used 60 Vbeta and 13 Jbeta primers. Sequencing used immunoSEQ multiplex PCR; TCRdb keeps in-frame clones, though not all of them. The sample lists just over 200,000 clones, 80% to 85% seen once, with 2.7% in the top ten. This CDR3 has 15 amino acids. The germline V gene has CDR1 SGHRS and CDR2 YFSETQ. V shed 3 bases, J shed 2 bases, and the junction held 7 bases outside the gene matches. This clone was observed once. The antigen is not known. This chain links TRBV5-1 with TRBJ2-5; 7 bases map to TRBD1. The specimen was PBMCs. The TCR sequence derives from a middle-aged woman in good health and CMV-seronegative. The CDR3 bases are TGCGCCAGCAGCTCAACAGGGGCCCCTCAAGAGACCCAGTACTTC. Translating it yields CASSSTGAPQETQYF.